A single sample gave rise to the 16 T cell receptor beta chains below, sequenced in a study of a mutant IDH1 vaccine in newly diagnosed glioma. Measured with immunoSEQ multiplex PCR; TCRdb has only the in-frame clones, and not every one. The sample lists tens of thousands of clones, about 90% occurring once. The antigens these receptors bind are not known. Described time point: week 23, last vaccination. Doses comprised 300 ug of mutant IDH1 20-mer peptide each, plus topical imiquimod. This specimen consisted of PBMCs, obtained from a glioma patient whose treatment included an IDH1 peptide vaccine. The origin of the receptors is a man in his forties with glioma.

The rearrangement links TRBV2 to TRBJ2-2; D uncertain. Per the germline V gene, CDR1 is SNHLY and CDR2 is FYNNEI. With 4 bases removed from V and 6 bases from J, the gap between germline ends came to 12 bases. CDR3 length: 14 residues. This chain's CDR3 is CASSVKGDSGELFF. CDR3 DNA sequence: TGTGCCAGCAGTGTGAAAGGAGATTCCGGGGAGCTGTTTTTT. Supplemented by reference TRBV2 and TRBJ2-2, the full variable domain reads EPEVTQTPSHQVTQMGQEVILRCVPISNHLYFYWYRQILGQKVEFLVSFYNNEISEKSEIFDDQFSVERPDGSNFTLKIRSTKLEDSAMYFCASSVKGDSGELFFGEGSRLTVL.

V gene TRBV25-1 combines with J gene TRBJ2-2, with TRBD2 identical over 7 bases. J was trimmed by 0 bases and V by 4 bases; bases with no gene match: 2. The CDR3 is 15 residues long. Germline CDR1 reads MGHDK; CDR2 reads SYGVNS. CDR3 loop: CASSGGSTNTGELFF. DNA for the CDR3: TGTGCCAGCAGTGGCGGGAGTACGAACACCGGGGAGCTGTTTTTT.

This rearrangement joins TRBV2 to TRBJ2-5; the D is unclear. The CDR3 runs to 16 residues. Germline loops: CDR1 SNHLY, CDR2 FYNNEI. Trimming pared 7 bases from V and 2 bases from J, leaving 20 bases between. The CDR3 protein is CASNLVDRVKQETQYF. CDR3 in DNA: TGTGCCAGCAACCTGGTGGATAGAGTCAAACAAGAGACCCAGTACTTC.

The chain has TRBV19 and TRBJ2-3; no reliable D call. V dropped 7 bases and J dropped 2 bases, with 4 bases sitting between them. CDR1 and CDR2 from the germline V gene are LNHDA and SQIVND (reference sequence). The CDR3 extends over 11 amino acids. CDR3 DNA sequence: TGTGCCAGTACCAACACAGATACGCAGTATTTT. Its translation is CASTNTDTQYF.

Only a few counts were recorded for this clone. The chain has TRBV5-6 and TRBJ1-6; 7 positions match TRBD1. Germline V gene data show CDR1 as SGHDT and CDR2 as YYEEEE. The trim removed 4 bases at V and 7 bases at J, leaving 8 bases unmatched. The CDR3 totals 15 residues. The CDR3 DNA follows: TGTGCCAGCAGCCTCCATACAGGGGTGAATTCACCCCTCCACTTT. Translation: CASSLHTGVNSPLHF.

The rearrangement joins TRBV5-1 to TRBJ2-3; 7 bases match TRBD2. Germline lookup yields CDR1 SGHRS and CDR2 YFSETQ. V lost 4 bases, J lost 1 base, and 6 bases stayed unmatched. The CDR3 is 15 amino acids. CDR3 sequence: CASSPLTSGTDTQYF. For the CDR3, the DNA is TGCGCCAGCAGCCCCCTAACTAGCGGCACAGATACGCAGTATTTT.

This chain connects TRBV6-5 to TRBJ1-2; tentatively, D is TRBD1 (6 bases). V was cut by 6 bases and J by 4 bases, with 15 bases left in between. This CDR3 contains 14 residues. The germline V gene encodes CDR1 MNHEY and CDR2 SVGAGI. The DNA for the CDR3 is TGTGCCAGCAGGACCAGGGGAGTAAGCTATGGCTACACCTTC. This codes for CASRTRGVSYGYTF.

J is TRBJ2-7 and V is TRBV6-6; no firm D call. Trimming cost V 6 bases and J 5 bases, with 8 bases left between them. Germline lookup yields CDR1 MNHNY and CDR2 SVGAGI (reference sequence). The CDR3 loop spans 11 amino acids. DNA for the CDR3: TGTGCCAGCAGACCCCGCCACGAGCAGTACTTC. It is translated as CASRPRHEQYF.

The V and J genes are TRBV2 and TRBJ2-5; D is perhaps TRBD1 (5 bases). Germline V gene sequence: CDR1 SNHLY, CDR2 FYNNEI. This CDR3 has 14 amino acids. The V and J ends lost 3 bases and 5 bases respectively, with 13 bases between them. The CDR3 region is CASSDPTTAETQYF. The CDR3 DNA reads TGTGCCAGCAGTGATCCCACGACAGCGGAGACCCAGTACTTC.

The V and J genes are TRBV9 and TRBJ2-3; no clear D gene. V was shortened by 4 bases and J by 1 base, with 19 bases between the two germline ends. Germline CDR1 and CDR2: SGDLS and YYNGEE. CDR3 length: 17 residues. CDR3 nucleotide sequence: TGTGCCAGCAGCCCTTTCCTACCTCCTCGGGGCACAGATACGCAGTATTTT. Residues: CASSPFLPPRGTDTQYF.

This sequence joins TRBV9 and TRBJ2-7; TRBD1 or TRBD2 may be the D gene (5 bases each). Germline V lookup: CDR1 SGDLS, CDR2 YYNGEE. Trimming took 3 bases from V and 2 from J, leaving 15 bases between them. The CDR3 spans 15 residues. CDR3 loop: CASSGEGTLTYEQYF. CDR3 sequence (DNA): TGTGCCAGCAGCGGTGAAGGGACGCTAACCTACGAGCAGTACTTC.

The V and J genes are TRBV10-3 and TRBJ2-1, with 7 nucleotides matching TRBD1. The CDR3 has 15 amino acids. Trimming at V came to 3 bases and at J to 5 bases, leaving 7 bases not matched to a gene. CDR1 and CDR2 from the germline V gene are ENHRY and SYGVKD. The CDR3 nucleotides read TGTGCCATCAGTGAACAGGGGAGAGGGGACAATGAGCAGTTCTTC. Its translation: CAISEQGRGDNEQFF.

J is TRBJ2-7 and V is TRBV27; TRBD2 matches 13 bases. V was clipped by 1 base and J by 2 bases; unmatched bases: 8. Germline loops: CDR1 MNHEY, CDR2 SMNVEV (reference sequence). This CDR3 has 18 residues. The CDR3 protein is CASSLYTPGTSGTYEQYF. The CDR3 DNA reads as TGTGCCAGCAGTTTATATACCCCCGGGACTAGCGGGACCTACGAGCAGTACTTC.

This chain uses TRBV7-9 with TRBJ1-1; TRBD1 might be the D (5 bases). This CDR3 contains 14 residues. V lost 5 bases and J 4 bases, leaving 14 bases between the germline ends. Looked up from germline, CDR1 is SEHNR and CDR2 is FQNEAQ (reference sequence). CDR3 bases: TGTGCCAGCAGCAGGACAATTGGGGCCACTGAAGCTTTCTTT. It translates to CASSRTIGATEAFF.

V and J are TRBV5-1 and TRBJ2-5, with TRBD2 identical over 7 bases. The CDR3 contains 16 residues. V shed 1 base and J 5 bases; nucleotides not matched to a gene: 11. CDR1 SGHRS and CDR2 YFSETQ come from the germline V gene. The CDR3 DNA reads TGCGCCAGCAGCTTGACGGCGGGAGTGCTGGGGGAGACCCAGTACTTC. Translation gives CASSLTAGVLGETQYF.

The rearrangement uses TRBV6-6 and TRBJ1-1, with D unresolved. V lost 6 bases and J 5 bases, leaving 7 bases between the germline ends. Germline V lookup: CDR1 MNHNY, CDR2 SVGAGI (reference sequence). This CDR3 has 11 residues. CDR3 in amino acids: CASSWGTEAFF. The CDR3 DNA sequence: TGTGCCAGCAGCTGGGGAACTGAAGCTTTCTTT.